This TCR beta chain comes out of a study of T cells in Graves' hyperthyroidism and ophthalmopathy. CDR3 size: 12 residues. Trimming shortened V by 5 bases and J by 3 bases, and 11 bases separated the two germline ends. Germline CDR1 is DFQATT and CDR2 is SNEGSKA (reference sequence). The investigators amplified TCR beta CDR3 regions from RNA transcripts. During a first-round RT-PCR of the TCR CDR3, the HTBI primer set was used. TCRdb re-analysed the multiplex PCR reads in MiXCR, keeping a single row per CDR3 protein. Of roughly 700,000 distinct CDR3 sequences in the sample, approximately 14% were seen once. Each diagnosis drew on symptoms, thyroxine, TRAb, thyroid ultrasound and orbital computed tomography findings. Findings and caveats of the study: Ophthalmopathy was predicted by the model a median of approximately six months ahead of onset. Most thyroid clonotypes that were expanded above 0.001 also turned up in blood.

This clonotype has ten or more counts. The antigen remains undetermined. Material for sequencing was blood. The chain joins TRBV20-1 to TRBJ2-7; D is perhaps TRBD1 or TRBD2 (5 bases each). The TCR sequence derives from a woman aged 18-35 years with Graves' hyperthyroidism. The CDR3 nucleotides read TGCAGTGCTTGGGACGGACTCTACGAGCAGTACTTC. Amino acids: CSAWDGLYEQYF.